This T cell receptor (beta chain) was identified in a study of cytomegalovirus exposure and HLA in healthy donors. Study conclusions and caveats: Segments of the TCR beta V type were, in most cases, productive about 87% or about 30% of the time in an earlier analysis. On later analysis, the bulk of CMV-associated TCR beta chains appeared to be HLA-restricted.

Use of 60 Vbeta and 13 Jbeta primers characterized the PCR. This table comes from immunoSEQ multiplex PCR, and its TCRdb copy is limited to in-frame clones, with some not included. Counted here are over 150,000 clones, about 72% occurring once; the ten biggest clones make up approximately 1.4%. This clone has a handful of counts. Its target is not known. Sequencing was done on a sample of PBMCs. The clonotype originates from a man aged 55 to 70 in good health and CMV-seronegative.

The CDR3 coding sequence is TGTGCCAGCAGCCAAGCCTACCGGACTAGCGGGAGAATCGACGGGGAGCTGTTTTTT. This translates into CASSQAYRTSGRIDGELFF. The V and J genes are TRBV4-2 and TRBJ2-2, with 13 bases aligning to TRBD2. Per the germline V gene, CDR1 is LGHNA and CDR2 is YNFKEQ. The CDR3 sequence is 19 residues long. With V trimmed by 1 base and J by 7 bases, 12 bases remained unmatched.